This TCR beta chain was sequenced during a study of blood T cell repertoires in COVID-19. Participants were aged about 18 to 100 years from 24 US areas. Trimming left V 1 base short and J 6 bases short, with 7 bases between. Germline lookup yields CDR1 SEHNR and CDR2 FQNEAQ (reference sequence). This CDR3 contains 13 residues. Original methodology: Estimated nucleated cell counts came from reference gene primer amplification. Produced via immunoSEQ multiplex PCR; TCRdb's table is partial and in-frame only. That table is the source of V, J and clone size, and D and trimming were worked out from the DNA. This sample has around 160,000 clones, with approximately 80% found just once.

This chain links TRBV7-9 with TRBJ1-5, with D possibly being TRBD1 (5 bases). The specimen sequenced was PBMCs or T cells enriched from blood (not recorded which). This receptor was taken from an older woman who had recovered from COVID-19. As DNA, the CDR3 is TGTGCCAGCAGCTTAGGTGGGGCTCAGCCCCAGCATTTT. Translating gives CASSLGGAQPQHF.